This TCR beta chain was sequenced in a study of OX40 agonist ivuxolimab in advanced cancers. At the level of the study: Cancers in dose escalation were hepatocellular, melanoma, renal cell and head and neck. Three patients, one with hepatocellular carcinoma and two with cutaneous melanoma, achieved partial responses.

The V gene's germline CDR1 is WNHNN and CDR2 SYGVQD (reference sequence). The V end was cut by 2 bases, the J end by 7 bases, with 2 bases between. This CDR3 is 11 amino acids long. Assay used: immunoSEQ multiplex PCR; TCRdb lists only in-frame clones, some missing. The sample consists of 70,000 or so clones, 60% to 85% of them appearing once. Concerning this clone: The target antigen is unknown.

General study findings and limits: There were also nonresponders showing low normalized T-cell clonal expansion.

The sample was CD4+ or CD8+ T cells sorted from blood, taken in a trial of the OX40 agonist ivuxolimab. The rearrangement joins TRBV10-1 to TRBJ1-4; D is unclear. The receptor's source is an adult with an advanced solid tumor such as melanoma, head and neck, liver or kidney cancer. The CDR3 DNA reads TGCGCCAGCAGTGAGGGTGAAAAACTGTTTTTT. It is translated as CASSEGEKLFF.